The clone carrying this T cell receptor beta chain was recorded at least ten times. Its cognate antigen is unknown. The data stem from a study of response to subunit inactivated influenza vaccine. Notes on the study in general: That few new T cells are recruited by each seasonal influenza vaccination was the authors' suggestion.

The CDR3 has 17 amino acids. The junction had 13 bases not matched to a gene; V was cut back by 2 bases and J by 6 bases. From germline, CDR1 is SEHNR and CDR2 FQNEAQ (reference sequence). TCRdb re-called the RT-PCR reads with MiXCR, one entry per CDR3 protein. The top ten hold roughly a tenth of the sample, which has 650,000 to 800,000 distinct CDR3 sequences, about 18% seen once. The source material was PBMCs from blood, sampled roughly 5 days after vaccination. The chain combines TRBV7-9 with TRBJ2-7; 10 nucleotides line up with TRBD2. The sequence came from a man in his forties or fifties who received an inactivated influenza vaccine. CDR3 nucleotide sequence: TGTGCCAGCAGCTTACGACCTAGCGGGAGTATAGTACCCGAGCAGTACTTC. Residues: CASSLRPSGSIVPEQYF.